What follows is one T cell receptor (beta chain) and its context. Trimming took 6 bases from V and 3 from J, leaving 20 bases between them. CDR3 size: 16 residues. The germline CDR1 and CDR2 sequences are SEHNR and FQNEAQ (reference sequence). Patients who had autoimmune disease history or got systemic immunosuppression were left out. The data were produced by immunoSEQ multiplex PCR, yet TCRdb's version contains in-frame clones alone and is incomplete. Of fewer than 80,000 clones listed, around 87% are singletons. The data stem from a study of OX40 agonist ivuxolimab in advanced cancers. Looking at the study overall: From roughly 20 to 85 years was the age range, with a mean of about 54 years, and around 83% were male. Eligibility rules accepted prior anti-PD-1, anti-PD-L1 or anti-CTLA-4 therapy, and over 35% had some.

The chain combines TRBV7-9 with TRBJ1-1; D is unclear. Sequenced material: CD4+ or CD8+ T cells sorted from blood, taken in a trial of the OX40 agonist ivuxolimab. This clonotype was obtained from an adult with an advanced solid tumor such as melanoma, head and neck, liver or kidney cancer. The CDR3 loop is CASSYTSGSYYTEAFF. The DNA of the CDR3 is TGTGCCAGCAGTTACACCTCCGGCAGCTACTACACTGAAGCTTTCTTT.